This T cell receptor (beta chain) was identified during a study of blood T cell repertoires in COVID-19. Authors' analysis steps: Amplification of reference gene primers was used by the study to estimate nucleated cell counts. Sequencing was performed with immunoSEQ multiplex PCR; in TCRdb, only in-frame clones are kept and a portion is missing. V and J calls and clone size are as listed in that table; D and trimming were resolved from the DNA. This table holds 90,000 or so clones, approximately 90% found once. The germline CDR1 and CDR2 sequences are SGDLS and YYNGEE. Trimming pared 0 bases from V and 2 bases from J, leaving 10 bases between. This CDR3 has 15 residues.

The clonotype comes from a human donor with active COVID-19. The donor label of this sample is uncertain. The sequenced sample was peripheral blood. The gene calls are TRBV9 and TRBJ2-3; D is ambiguous. CDR3 coding DNA: TGTGCCAGCAGCGTAGGCGTCTTCTCCACAGATACGCAGTATTTT. Translating it yields CASSVGVFSTDTQYF.